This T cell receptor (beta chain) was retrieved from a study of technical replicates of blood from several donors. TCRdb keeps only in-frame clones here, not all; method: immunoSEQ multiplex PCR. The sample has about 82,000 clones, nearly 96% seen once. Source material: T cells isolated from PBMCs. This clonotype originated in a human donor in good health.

CDR3 nucleotide sequence: TGTGCCAGCAGCCTGGGAACGGGAAGCTCCTACAATGAGCAGTTCTTC. Its protein is CASSLGTGSSYNEQFF. The V and J genes are TRBV5-6 and TRBJ2-1; D might be TRBD2 (5 bases). The CDR3 loop spans 16 amino acids. V was cut by 4 bases and J by 0 bases, with 14 bases left in between. Germline V gene sequence: CDR1 SGHDT, CDR2 YYEEEE.